Following are 5 T cell receptor beta chains from one sample sequenced in a study of tumor-infiltrating lymphocytes in localized non-small cell lung cancer. Generated by immunoSEQ multiplex PCR, the TCRdb table keeps only in-frame clones and is missing some. The sample carries roughly 24,000 clones, about three fifths recorded once. The sample was lung tumor tissue. Source of these receptors: a human donor with non-small cell lung cancer.

The gene calls are TRBV13 and TRBJ2-7; either TRBD1 or TRBD2 may supply D (5 bases each). There are 16 residues in the CDR3. The ends were cut back, 4 bases at V and 1 base at J, with 17 bases in the middle. The germline V gene has CDR1 PRHDT and CDR2 FYEKMQ (reference sequence). Here the CDR3 DNA reads TGTGCCAGCAGCTCGATCACCGGGACCCGTTCCTACGAGCAGTACTTC. Amino acids: CASSSITGTRSYEQYF.

V usage is TRBV10-3 and J usage is TRBJ2-1; 7 bases match TRBD1. J gave up 12 bases and V 0 bases, and 8 bases lay outside the gene matches. This CDR3 region has 14 residues. From germline, CDR1 is ENHRY and CDR2 SYGVKD. The CDR3: CAISESGDREGQFF. The CDR3 DNA reads as TGTGCCATCAGTGAGTCGGGAGACAGGGAAGGGCAGTTCTTC.

The V and J genes are TRBV10-3 and TRBJ2-7, with D uncertain. The CDR3 is 13 amino acids. V gave up 3 bases and J gave up 4 bases, with 10 bases separating them. Germline CDR1 is ENHRY and CDR2 is SYGVKD. CDR3 residues: CAISDNFEYEQYF. CDR3 DNA: TGTGCCATCAGTGACAATTTTGAGTACGAGCAGTACTTC.

This clone has more than one count but fewer than ten. The rearrangement joins TRBV28 to TRBJ2-5; perhaps TRBD2 as D (5 bases). The CDR3 sequence is 15 residues long. Germline V gives CDR1 MDHEN, CDR2 SYDVKM. V was cut by 5 bases and J by 0 bases, with 13 bases left in between. CDR3 residues: CASSGSAGYQETQYF. CDR3 coding DNA: TGTGCCAGCAGTGGAAGCGCGGGTTACCAAGAGACCCAGTACTTC.

This clone has a handful of counts. The genes are TRBV18 and TRBJ2-7; TRBD1 matches 8 bases. The CDR3 totals 14 residues. The junction had 2 bases not matched to a gene; V was cut back by 4 bases and J by 0 bases. From germline, CDR1 is KGHSH and CDR2 LQKENI. CDR3 DNA: TGTGCCAGCTCACGGGACAGGAGCTCCTACGAGCAGTACTTC. This sequence encodes CASSRDRSSYEQYF.